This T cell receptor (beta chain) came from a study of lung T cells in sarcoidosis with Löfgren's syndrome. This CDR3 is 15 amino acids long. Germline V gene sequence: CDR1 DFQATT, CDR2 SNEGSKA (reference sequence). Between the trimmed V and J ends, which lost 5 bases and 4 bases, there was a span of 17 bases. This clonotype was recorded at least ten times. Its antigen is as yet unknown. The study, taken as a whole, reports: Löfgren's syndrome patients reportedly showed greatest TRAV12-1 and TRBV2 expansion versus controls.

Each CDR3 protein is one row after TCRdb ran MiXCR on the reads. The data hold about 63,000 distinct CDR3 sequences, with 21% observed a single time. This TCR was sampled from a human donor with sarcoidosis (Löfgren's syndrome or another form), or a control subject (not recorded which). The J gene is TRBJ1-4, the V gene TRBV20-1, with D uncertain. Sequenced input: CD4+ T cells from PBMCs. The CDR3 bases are TGCAGTGCTCTTCTACCGGGAGCCTTTAATGAAAAACTGTTTTTT. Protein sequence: CSALLPGAFNEKLFF.